This entry features one T cell receptor beta chain sequence. Its specificity is not known. This record belongs to a study of post-analysis software for immune sequencing data. Whole-study context: Courses of disease covered relapsing-remitting, secondary progressive and progressive-relapsing multiple sclerosis. Study-wide results and caveats: Diversity measured as normalized Chao1 was significantly lower in multiple sclerosis patients than in controls.

Carried by the TCR beta cDNA libraries were unique molecular identifiers. The T cell input of roughly 0.95 to 10 million gave a few hundred thousand cDNA molecules. Each CDR3 protein gets one entry after TCRdb re-called the PCR reads with MiXCR. The repertoire holds roughly 800,000 distinct CDR3 sequences, with less than 35% as singletons. The sample comprised blood. The sequence derives from a girl aged 5 to 17 with multiple sclerosis.

As DNA, the CDR3 is TGTGCCAGCAGCGTTGAAGGTGGAGGAAAACTGTTTTTT. This gives the protein CASSVEGGGKLFF. This rearrangement joins TRBV9 to TRBJ1-4; D remains unclear. Looked up from germline, CDR1 is SGDLS and CDR2 is YYNGEE. The V gene lost 2 bases and the J gene lost 10 bases, with 12 bases spanning the gap. The CDR3 is 13 amino acids.